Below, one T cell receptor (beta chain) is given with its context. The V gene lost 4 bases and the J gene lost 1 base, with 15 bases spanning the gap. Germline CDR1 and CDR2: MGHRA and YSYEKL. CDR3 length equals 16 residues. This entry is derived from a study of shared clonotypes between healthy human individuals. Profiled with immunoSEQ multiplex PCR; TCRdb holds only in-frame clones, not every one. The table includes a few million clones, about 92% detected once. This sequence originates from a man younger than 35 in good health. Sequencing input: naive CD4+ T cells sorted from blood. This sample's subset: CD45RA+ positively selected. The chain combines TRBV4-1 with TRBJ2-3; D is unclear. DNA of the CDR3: TGCGCCAGCAGCCCTCGCAGCCCGGTCGGCACAGATACGCAGTATTTT. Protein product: CASSPRSPVGTDTQYF.